A selection of T cell receptor beta chains follows, all from one sample in a study of vaccination and CD4 T cells after COVID-19. Their specific antigens are unknown. One entry per CDR3 protein results from TCRdb running MiXCR on the PCR reads. Here the sample spans approximately 17,000 distinct CDR3 sequences, roughly 50% being singletons. The source material was CD4+ T cells from blood, cultured in vitro. All receptors come from a human donor who had recovered from COVID-19. The CDR3 runs from the conserved cysteine through the conserved F or W. D genes are given only for firm matches. Clone size is shown for a subset of rows, as once, few, many or a class of expanded clone.

CASRKQSAGEQFF TGTGCCAGTAGGAAGCAGTCGGCGGGAGAGCAGTTCTTC TRBJ2-1 TRBV19 - -
CSARDMMDRGSAFF TGCAGTGCTAGAGATATGATGGACAGGGGATCAGCTTTCTTT TRBJ1-1 TRBV20-1 - TRBD1
CAIRDSTYNEQFF TGTGCCATCCGGGACAGCACCTACAATGAGCAGTTCTTC TRBJ2-1 TRBV10-3 - TRBD1
CASSLTTGGYGYTF TGTGCCAGCAGCTTAACGACAGGAGGCTATGGCTACACCTTC TRBJ1-2 TRBV7-2 few -
CASSWTGLGTEAFF TGTGCCAGCAGTTGGACAGGGTTGGGCACTGAAGCTTTCTTT TRBJ1-1 TRBV6-5 once TRBD1
CSGRRPSTDTQYF TGCAGTGGACGGCGGCCGAGCACAGATACGCAGTATTTT TRBJ2-3 TRBV20-1 - -
CASSQRPGVTEAFF TGTGCCAGCAGCCAAAGGCCAGGGGTCACTGAAGCTTTCTTT TRBJ1-1 TRBV14 few -
CASSGIYSNQPQHF TGTGCCAGCAGTGGGATATATAGCAATCAGCCCCAGCATTTT TRBJ1-5 TRBV2 once -
CASSRRGASGTGELFF TGTGCCAGCAGCCGCAGAGGGGCTAGCGGCACCGGGGAGCTGTTTTTT TRBJ2-2 TRBV4-2 - TRBD2
CASSPRTASYEQYF TGTGCCAGCAGCCCACGGACAGCAAGCTACGAGCAGTACTTC TRBJ2-7 TRBV7-9 - -
CASSPSTSGTDTQYF TGTGCCAGCTCACCCTCGACTAGCGGCACAGATACGCAGTATTTT TRBJ2-3 TRBV18 - TRBD2
CASSTGDGDSNQPQHF TGTGCCAGCAGTACAGGGGACGGTGATAGCAATCAGCCCCAGCATTTT TRBJ1-5 TRBV6-1 - TRBD1
CASSRGADNEKLFF TGTGCCAGTAGCCGAGGGGCGGATAATGAAAAACTGTTTTTT TRBJ1-4 TRBV19 few -
CASRAEQGQIFMNTEAFF TGTGCCAGCAGGGCGGAACAGGGTCAAATCTTCATGAACACTGAAGCTTTCTTT TRBJ1-1 TRBV6-1 medium-sized -
CASSVTGQRGTEAFF TGTGCCAGCAGCGTAACAGGGCAAAGGGGCACTGAAGCTTTCTTT TRBJ1-1 TRBV9 - -
CASSLGQGGVPQHF TGTGCCAGCAGCTTAGGACAGGGTGGAGTGCCCCAGCATTTT TRBJ1-5 TRBV7-2 - TRBD1
CASIGFRTTEAFF TGTGCCAGCATTGGGTTTAGGACTACTGAAGCTTTCTTT TRBJ1-1 TRBV6-1 few -